This T cell receptor (beta chain) came from a study of OX40 agonist ivuxolimab in advanced cancers. CDR1 MDHEN and CDR2 SYDVKM come from the germline V gene. The V gene end was trimmed by 0 bases and the J gene end by 8 bases; junction bases not matched to a gene: 7. CDR3 length: 16 residues. Sequenced by immunoSEQ multiplex PCR; TCRdb stores in-frame clones only, minus some. The sample includes some 34,000 clones, approximately 88% of them seen just once. Study-wide findings and caveats: Clonal expansion by week 6 occurred in CD4+ and CD8+ blood T cells (at 0.1 to 3.0 mg/kg). Also showing low normalized T-cell clonal expansion were some of the nonresponders. Not determined was the antigen specificity of the expanded peripheral T cells.

Regarding this clone: Its antigen remains unknown.

The sequence came from an adult with an advanced solid tumor such as melanoma, head and neck, liver or kidney cancer. The V and J genes are TRBV28 and TRBJ2-1, with 10 bases identical to TRBD2. The sample was CD4+ or CD8+ T cells sorted from blood, taken in a trial of the OX40 agonist ivuxolimab. The CDR3 spells CASSLWGLARGDEQFF. The DNA for the CDR3 is TGTGCCAGCAGTTTATGGGGACTAGCGAGAGGGGATGAGCAGTTCTTC.